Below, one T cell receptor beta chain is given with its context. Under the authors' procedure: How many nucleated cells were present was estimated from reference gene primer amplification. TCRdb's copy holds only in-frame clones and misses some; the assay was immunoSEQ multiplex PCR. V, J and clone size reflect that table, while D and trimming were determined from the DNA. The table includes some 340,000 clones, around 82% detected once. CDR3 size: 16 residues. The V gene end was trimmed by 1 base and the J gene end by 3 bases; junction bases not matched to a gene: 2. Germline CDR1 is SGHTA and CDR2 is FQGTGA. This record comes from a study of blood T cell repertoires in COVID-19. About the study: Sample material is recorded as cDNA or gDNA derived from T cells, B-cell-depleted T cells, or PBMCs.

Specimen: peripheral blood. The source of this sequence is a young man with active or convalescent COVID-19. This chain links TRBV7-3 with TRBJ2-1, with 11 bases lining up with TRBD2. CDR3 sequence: CASSLKLAGDYNEQFF. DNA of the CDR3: TGTGCCAGCAGCTTAAAACTAGCGGGAGACTACAATGAGCAGTTCTTC.